This entry lists 17 T cell receptor beta chains sequenced from one sample in a study of blood T cells in healthy people across ages (dated by TCRdb to 2013 to 2016). Libraries came from 5' RACE. TCRdb lists the instrument as Illumina HiSeq 2500. A second PCR of 7 to 11 cycles was run with a J-beta primer mix and a sample-barcoded 5' primer. TCRdb cleaned the public reads at Q25 with fastp, built clones with MiXCR and kept in-frame beta chains. Entries are consolidated by CDR3 protein sequence, retaining the most common genes and DNA. The sample data list 850,000 or so distinct CDR3 sequences, and about 28% of these were observed just once. The ten largest make up roughly a sixth of the sample. The sequenced sample consisted of blood. These receptors were collected from a woman older than 75 in good health.

On this clonotype: The CDR3 does not end in the conserved phenylalanine or tryptophan, so this is likely a read error. The chain has TRBV20-1 and TRBJ2-2; D gene uncertain. The germline CDR1 and CDR2 sequences are DFQATT and SNEGSKA (reference sequence). V lost 3 bases and J 4 bases, leaving 9 bases between the germline ends. This CDR3 is 13 amino acids long. CDR3 residues: CSASAPGTGELFS. CDR3 sequence (DNA): TGCAGTGCTAGTGCCCCCGGCACCGGGGAGCTGTTTTCT.

The CDR3 DNA is TGTGCCAGCAGTCCCGGAGACAGGGGTTCGGGCAATCAGCCCCAGCATTTT. It encodes CASSPGDRGSGNQPQHF. The chain is built from TRBV12-3 or TRBV12-4 and TRBJ1-5; TRBD1 aligns across 8 bases. The CDR3 runs 17 residues. The V and J ends lost 5 bases and 2 bases, in that order; junction bases with no gene match: 11.

This clonotype showed up many times. This chain connects TRBV30 to TRBJ2-4; no firm D call. Germline CDR1 reads GTSNPN; CDR2 reads SVGIG (reference sequence). This CDR3 spans 13 amino acids. Trimming took 2 bases from V and 0 from J, leaving 5 bases between them. The CDR3 sequence: CAWSSLAKNIQYF. The CDR3 DNA reads TGTGCCTGGAGTTCCTTAGCCAAAAACATTCAGTACTTC.

This clonotype has ten or more counts. V is TRBV7-9 and J is TRBJ1-1; 7 nucleotides align to TRBD1. The germline V gene has CDR1 SEHNR and CDR2 FQNEAQ (reference sequence). Germline trimming cut 4 bases from V and 5 bases from J; bases unmatched to any gene: 7. This CDR3 has 14 amino acids. The CDR3, as DNA: TGTGCCAGCAGCTCCCGACAGGGCGGGACTGAAGCTTTCTTT. Amino acids: CASSSRQGGTEAFF.

The count of this clonotype is one. This rearrangement joins TRBV7-8 to TRBJ2-4; 7 bases map to TRBD1. The J call is doubtful: the DNA matches TRBJ2-7 better. CDR1 and CDR2 from the germline V gene are SGHVS and FQNEAQ. The CDR3 length is 14 residues. This CDR3 is CASRYLDRDDEQYF. DNA for the CDR3: TGTGCCAGCAGGTACTTAGACAGGGATGACGAGCAGTACTTC.

The chain combines TRBV29-1 with TRBJ1-2; 8 bases agree with TRBD1. The CDR3 is 16 residues long. CDR1 is SQVTM, CDR2 ANQGSEA, per germline. The junction had 14 bases not matched to a gene; V was cut back by 4 bases and J by 4 bases. CDR3 residues: CSVGRPDRELGYGYTF. The CDR3 DNA follows: TGCAGCGTTGGGCGCCCGGACAGGGAGCTCGGCTATGGCTACACCTTC.

This clonotype was seen many times. The chain employs TRBV6-4 and TRBJ1-6; 7 nucleotides line up with TRBD1. Per germline, CDR1 MRHNA and CDR2 SNTAGT. Trimming at V came to 2 bases and at J to 5 bases, leaving 3 bases not matched to a gene. This CDR3 is built from 15 residues. The CDR3 protein is CASSDRQGNNSPLHF. For the CDR3, the DNA is TGTGCCAGCAGTGACCGACAGGGAAATAATTCACCCCTCCACTTT.

The sample holds many counts of this clonotype. The rearrangement uses TRBV7-2 and TRBJ1-4; D is ambiguous. The CDR3 is 13 residues long. Between the trimmed V and J ends, which lost 5 bases and 10 bases, there was a span of 14 bases. The germline V gene encodes CDR1 SGHTA and CDR2 FQGNSA. CDR3 amino acids: CASSPGQTGKLFF. Here the CDR3 DNA reads TGTGCCAGCAGCCCCGGGCAGACTGGAAAACTGTTTTTT.

This clonotype was detected a few times. This sequence joins TRBV7-2 and TRBJ2-5, with 7 bases matching TRBD2. The CDR3 contains 16 residues. The germline V gene has CDR1 SGHTA and CDR2 FQGNSA. J gave up 5 bases and V 1 base, and 10 bases lay outside the gene matches. CDR3 region: CASSLVGLVGRETQYF. DNA of the CDR3: TGTGCCAGCAGCTTAGTTGGACTAGTGGGGAGGGAGACCCAGTACTTC.

This clonotype was detected a few times. V is TRBV20-1 and J is TRBJ1-1; D ambiguous. CDR3 size: 14 residues. Germline-derived CDR1 and CDR2 are DFQATT and SNEGSKA (reference sequence). The ends were cut back, 5 bases at V and 4 bases at J, with 17 bases in the middle. CDR3 loop: CSAVGEDKGTEAFF. The CDR3 nucleotides are TGCAGTGCTGTTGGGGAGGATAAAGGCACTGAAGCTTTCTTT.

The CDR3 DNA is TGTGCCAGCACTTCTGGACAGGAGTCCAATCAGCCCCAGCATTTT. The encoded protein is CASTSGQESNQPQHF. The rearrangement joins TRBV2 to TRBJ1-5; 7 nucleotides match TRBD1. V was pared by 7 bases and J by 3 bases, with 9 bases of the junction left unmatched. The germline V gene has CDR1 SNHLY and CDR2 FYNNEI. The CDR3 is 15 amino acids.

The sample holds many counts of this clonotype. The chain has TRBV7-2 and TRBJ1-6, with 7 positions matching TRBD1. Germline V gives CDR1 SGHTA, CDR2 FQGNSA. There are 14 residues in the CDR3. The ends lost 7 bases at V and 6 bases at J; junction bases unmatched: 6. In nucleotides, the CDR3 is TGTGCCAGCACCGTGGACAGGACTAATTCACCCCTCCACTTT. Translated, it gives CASTVDRTNSPLHF.

J is TRBJ2-1 and V is TRBV6-6, with 11 bases that match TRBD2. This CDR3 region has 15 residues. V was clipped by 5 bases and J by 10 bases; unmatched bases: 10. Germline CDR1 MNHNY, CDR2 SVGAGI (reference sequence). This CDR3 is CASSNQLAGVQEQFF. CDR3 DNA: TGTGCCAGCAGTAATCAACTAGCGGGGGTCCAGGAGCAGTTCTTC.

This clonotype was detected ten times or more. This chain joins TRBV30 and TRBJ1-2; tentative D call: TRBD1 (5 bases). Germline V gene data show CDR1 as GTSNPN and CDR2 as SVGIG (reference sequence). V lost 2 bases, J lost 3 bases, and 13 bases lay in between. The CDR3 spans 14 residues. CDR3 protein: CAWSTSRDYYGYTF. The DNA of the CDR3 is TGTGCCTGGAGTACTAGCAGGGACTACTATGGCTACACCTTC.

The chain links TRBV29-1 to TRBJ2-7, with D maybe TRBD1 (6 bases). Germline-derived CDR1 and CDR2 are SQVTM and ANQGSEA. This CDR3 is built from 13 residues. V dropped 4 bases and J dropped 0 bases, with 10 bases sitting between them. The CDR3, as DNA: TGCAGCGTTGCGCAGGGGATCTCCTACGAGCAGTACTTC. Amino acid sequence: CSVAQGISYEQYF.

The V and J genes are TRBV7-2 and TRBJ2-4; D unresolved. The better agreement between TRBJ2-7 and the DNA end casts doubt on the J call. Per germline, CDR1 SGHTA and CDR2 FQGNSA. This CDR3 comprises 13 residues. The CDR3 protein is CASSFGSHYEQYF. Here the CDR3 DNA reads TGTGCCAGCAGCTTTGGCAGCCACTACGAGCAGTACTTC.

The chain carries TRBV20-1 and TRBJ2-2, with 10 bases fitting TRBD1. Per the germline V gene, CDR1 is DFQATT and CDR2 is SNEGSKA (reference sequence). Trimming at V came to 6 bases and at J to 7 bases, leaving 8 bases not matched to a gene. CDR3 size: 14 residues. CDR3 protein: CSASGTGVSGELFF. The CDR3 DNA reads as TGCAGTGCATCCGGGACAGGGGTTAGCGGGGAGCTGTTTTTT.